The 13 T cell receptor beta chains presented below share a single source sample, sequenced in a study of T cell responses to AZD1222 COVID-19 vaccine. Produced via immunoSEQ multiplex PCR; TCRdb's table is partial and in-frame only. The table has about 200,000 clones, approximately 94% seen once. The starting material was peripheral blood, obtained 28 days after the second dose of the MenACWY control vaccine. The source is an adult who received the MenACWY meningococcal vaccine as a control.

V and J are TRBV7-9 and TRBJ2-1; D ambiguous. V dropped 3 bases and J dropped 0 bases, with 6 bases sitting between them. This CDR3 has 14 residues. Germline values: CDR1 SEHNR, CDR2 FQNEAQ (reference sequence). The CDR3 loop reads CASSFKSSYNEQFF. The CDR3 DNA is TGTGCCAGCAGCTTTAAGAGCTCCTACAATGAGCAGTTCTTC.

The chain employs TRBV6-4 and TRBJ2-2, with D possibly TRBD1 on 6 matching bases. Germline-derived CDR1 and CDR2 are MRHNA and SNTAGT. Trimming stripped 6 bases from V and 4 bases from J, with 12 bases between. The CDR3 runs to 14 residues. CDR3 amino acids: CASSETGTTGELFF. In DNA, the CDR3 is TGTGCCAGCAGCGAAACAGGGACCACCGGGGAGCTGTTTTTT.

This rearrangement joins TRBV18 to TRBJ2-7; TRBD2 agrees at 8 bases. Germline CDR1 KGHSH, CDR2 LQKENI. V lost 0 bases to trimming and J lost 4 bases; unmatched junction nucleotides: 8. CDR3 length: 16 residues. The CDR3 region is CASSPPLAEGPYEQYF. In DNA form, the CDR3 reads TGTGCCAGCTCACCACCACTAGCGGAAGGACCTTACGAGCAGTACTTC.

V gene TRBV4-1 combines with J gene TRBJ2-2; D could derive from TRBD1 or TRBD2 (5 bases each). The germline CDR1 and CDR2 sequences are MGHRA and YSYEKL. There are 16 residues in the CDR3. The V end was cut by 0 bases, the J end by 1 base, with 9 bases between. CDR3 sequence (DNA): TGCGCCAGCAGCCAAGATCCAGGGAGGAACACCGGGGAGCTGTTTTTT. Encoded protein: CASSQDPGRNTGELFF.

The chain combines TRBV10-2 with TRBJ1-2; D remains ambiguous. The CDR3 consists of 13 residues. CDR1 is WSHSY, CDR2 SAAADI, per germline. Trimming took 9 bases from V and 2 from J, leaving 13 bases between them. CDR3 nucleotides: TGCGCCAGTGAGGACGGCACCAACTATGGCTACACCTTC. Its translation is CASEDGTNYGYTF.

V usage is TRBV10-3 and J usage is TRBJ2-7, with 8 nucleotides matching TRBD1. CDR1 and CDR2 from the germline V gene are ENHRY and SYGVKD. CDR3 length: 14 residues. The J segment lost 3 bases and the V segment lost 6 bases, leaving 7 bases of the junction unmatched. The CDR3 region is CAIRIQGGHYEQYF. The CDR3 DNA follows: TGTGCCATCAGGATACAGGGGGGCCACTACGAGCAGTACTTC.

The chain recombines TRBV5-6 with TRBJ1-2; 7 bases align to TRBD1. This CDR3 region has 18 residues. In germline, CDR1 is SGHDT, CDR2 YYEEEE. Trimming removed 0 bases from V and 3 bases from J; junction bases left unmatched: 14. The CDR3, as DNA: TGTGCCAGCAGCTTGGGTTCGGCAGGGGGGAGGAAGTACTATGGCTACACCTTC. This translates into CASSLGSAGGRKYYGYTF.

In this sample, this clone turned up once. The V gene is TRBV6-5, the J gene TRBJ2-5; 8 nucleotides align to TRBD1. Germline V CDR1 and CDR2: MNHEY, SVGAGI. The CDR3 consists of 14 residues. The trim removed 4 bases at V and 1 base at J, leaving 2 bases unmatched. The CDR3 reads CASSSDRGQETQYF. The CDR3 DNA reads TGTGCCAGCAGTTCCGACAGGGGCCAAGAGACCCAGTACTTC.

J is TRBJ1-1 and V is TRBV6-2 or TRBV6-3; tentative D call: TRBD1 (5 bases). The germline gives CDR1 MNHEY, CDR2 SVGEGT. The CDR3 contains 16 residues. Trimming took off 6 bases at V and 5 bases at J, with 22 bases between the two ends. The CDR3 reads CASSHPQMERGTEAFF. In DNA form, the CDR3 reads TGTGCCAGCAGCCACCCCCAAATGGAGCGGGGGACTGAAGCTTTCTTT.

V gene TRBV15 combines with J gene TRBJ2-2, with no clear D. Between the trimmed V and J ends, which lost 0 bases and 9 bases, there was a span of 5 bases. The CDR3 is 12 amino acids. The germline CDR1 and CDR2 sequences are LNHNV and YYDKDF (reference sequence). DNA of the CDR3: TGTGCCACCAGCAGAGATCGACGGGAGCTGTTTTTT. Translated: CATSRDRRELFF.

The gene calls are TRBV9 and TRBJ1-6, with D possibly matching TRBD1 (6 bases). Germline assignment: CDR1 SGDLS and CDR2 YYNGEE. There are 14 residues in the CDR3. Trimming cost V 3 bases and J 4 bases, with 8 bases left between them. The DNA of the CDR3 is TGTGCCAGCAGCGGGACAGATTATAATTCACCCCTCCACTTT. Protein: CASSGTDYNSPLHF.

J is TRBJ2-5 and V is TRBV11-3; 8 nucleotides align to TRBD2. This CDR3 is built from 15 residues. The V gene end was trimmed by 5 bases and the J gene end by 6 bases; junction bases not matched to a gene: 11. CDR1 and CDR2 from the germline V gene are SGHNT and YENEEA. The CDR3 is CASSRGGQALKTQYF. In DNA, the CDR3 is TGTGCCAGCAGCCGGGGGGGGCAGGCCCTGAAGACCCAGTACTTC.

The chain combines TRBV12-3 or TRBV12-4 with TRBJ1-5; D might be TRBD1 (5 bases). With 3 bases removed from V and 9 bases from J, the gap between germline ends came to 9 bases. The CDR3 spans 12 residues. The CDR3 DNA is TGTGCCAGCAGTTTTGGGGGGAGGCCCCAGCATTTT. The encoded protein is CASSFGGRPQHF.